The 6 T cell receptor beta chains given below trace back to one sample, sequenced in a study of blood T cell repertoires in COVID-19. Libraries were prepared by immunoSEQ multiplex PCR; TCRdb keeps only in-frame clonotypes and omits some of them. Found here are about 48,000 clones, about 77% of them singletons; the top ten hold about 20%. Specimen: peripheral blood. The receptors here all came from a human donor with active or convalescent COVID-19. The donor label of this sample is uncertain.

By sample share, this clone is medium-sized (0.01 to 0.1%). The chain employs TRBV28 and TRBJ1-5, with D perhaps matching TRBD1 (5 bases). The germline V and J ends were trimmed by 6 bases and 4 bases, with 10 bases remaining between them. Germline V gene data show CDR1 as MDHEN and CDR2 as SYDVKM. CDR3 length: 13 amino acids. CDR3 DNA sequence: TGTGCCAGCAGCACAGGACTAAATCAGCCCCAGCATTTT. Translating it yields CASSTGLNQPQHF.

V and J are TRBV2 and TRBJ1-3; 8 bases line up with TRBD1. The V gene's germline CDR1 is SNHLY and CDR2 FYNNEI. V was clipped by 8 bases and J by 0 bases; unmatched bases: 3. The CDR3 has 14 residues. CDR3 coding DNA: TGTGCCAGCCAGGGGGCTAACTCTGGAAACACCATATATTTT. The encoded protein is CASQGANSGNTIYF.

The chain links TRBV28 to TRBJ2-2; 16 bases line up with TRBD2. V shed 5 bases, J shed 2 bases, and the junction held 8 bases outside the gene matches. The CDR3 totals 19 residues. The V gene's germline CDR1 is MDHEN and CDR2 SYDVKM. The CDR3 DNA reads TGTGCCAGCAGTCGGCTGGGACTAGCGGGAGGGGAAAACACCGGGGAGCTGTTTTTT. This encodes CASSRLGLAGGENTGELFF.

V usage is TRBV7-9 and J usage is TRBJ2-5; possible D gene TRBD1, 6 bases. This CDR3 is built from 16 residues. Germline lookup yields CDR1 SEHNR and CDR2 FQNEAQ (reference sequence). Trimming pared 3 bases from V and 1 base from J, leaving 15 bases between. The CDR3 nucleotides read TGTGCCAGCAGCTTGGACCTTACAGGGTTCCAAGAGACCCAGTACTTC. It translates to CASSLDLTGFQETQYF.

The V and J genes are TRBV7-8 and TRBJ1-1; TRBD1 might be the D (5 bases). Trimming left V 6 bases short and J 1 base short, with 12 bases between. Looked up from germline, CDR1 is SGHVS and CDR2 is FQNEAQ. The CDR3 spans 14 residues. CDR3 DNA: TGTGCCAGCAGTTCCCAGACAGCGAACACTGAAGCTTTCTTT. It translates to CASSSQTANTEAFF.

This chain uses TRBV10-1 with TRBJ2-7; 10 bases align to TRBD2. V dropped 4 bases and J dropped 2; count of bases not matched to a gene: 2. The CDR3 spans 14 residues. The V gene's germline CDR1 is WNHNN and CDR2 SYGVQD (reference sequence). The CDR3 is CASSGGLATYEQYF. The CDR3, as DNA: TGCGCCAGCAGTGGGGGACTAGCGACCTACGAGCAGTACTTC.